This TCR beta chain is from a study of OX40 agonist ivuxolimab in advanced cancers. Overall study context: Patients enrolled in dose escalation were diagnosed with hepatocellular carcinoma, melanoma, renal cell or head and neck cancer. Mean age 60 years, range about 23 to 79; roughly 82% male.

Assay used: immunoSEQ multiplex PCR; TCRdb lists only in-frame clones, some missing. The sample yields some 70,000 clones, 84% seen once. Study-wide results and caveats: Antigens targeted by the expanded peripheral T cells were not determined.

Remarks on this clone: Its cognate antigen is unknown.

This CDR3 has 13 amino acids. Trimming took 5 bases from V and 4 from J; bases not matched to a gene: 5. CDR1 SGHNT and CDR2 YYREEE come from the germline V gene (reference sequence). The TCR sequence derives from an adult with an advanced solid tumor such as melanoma, head and neck, liver or kidney cancer. The sequenced sample was CD4+ or CD8+ T cells sorted from blood, obtained in a trial of the OX40 agonist ivuxolimab. V is TRBV5-4 and J is TRBJ2-5; 7 bases map to TRBD1. The CDR3 region is CASRGQARETQYF. CDR3 DNA: TGTGCCAGCAGAGGACAGGCGCGAGAGACCCAGTACTTC.